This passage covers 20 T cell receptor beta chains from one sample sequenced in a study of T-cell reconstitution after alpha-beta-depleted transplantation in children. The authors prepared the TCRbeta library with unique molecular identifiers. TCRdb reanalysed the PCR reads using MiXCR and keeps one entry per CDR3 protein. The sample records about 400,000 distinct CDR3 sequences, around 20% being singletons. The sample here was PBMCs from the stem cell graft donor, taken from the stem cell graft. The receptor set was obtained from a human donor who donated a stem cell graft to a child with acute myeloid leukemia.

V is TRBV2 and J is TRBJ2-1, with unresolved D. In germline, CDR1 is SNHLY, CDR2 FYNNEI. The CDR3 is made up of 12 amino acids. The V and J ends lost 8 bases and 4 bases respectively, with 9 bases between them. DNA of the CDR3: TGTGCCAGCGGGCTAGGGTACAATGAGCAGTTCTTC. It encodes CASGLGYNEQFF.

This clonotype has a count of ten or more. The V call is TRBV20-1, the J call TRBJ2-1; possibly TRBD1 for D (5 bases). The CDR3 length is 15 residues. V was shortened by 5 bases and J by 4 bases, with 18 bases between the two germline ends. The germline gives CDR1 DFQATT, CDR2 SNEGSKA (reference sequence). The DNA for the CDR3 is TGCAGTGCTCCTGGTGGGGCGGAACCATACAATGAGCAGTTCTTC. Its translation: CSAPGGAEPYNEQFF.

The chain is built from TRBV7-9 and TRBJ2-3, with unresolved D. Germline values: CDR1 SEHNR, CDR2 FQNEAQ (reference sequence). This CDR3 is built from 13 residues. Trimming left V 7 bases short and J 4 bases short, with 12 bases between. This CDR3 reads CASTQTLADTQYF. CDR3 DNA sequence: TGTGCCAGCACCCAAACCCTGGCAGATACGCAGTATTTT.

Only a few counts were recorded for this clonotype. CDR3 loop: CASSLRGEGGTDTQYF. For the CDR3, the DNA is TGCGCCAGCAGCTTAAGGGGAGAAGGCGGCACAGATACGCAGTATTTT. J is TRBJ2-3 and V is TRBV5-1; D tentatively reads TRBD1 or TRBD2 (5 bases each). Germline CDR1 and CDR2: SGHRS and YFSETQ. The CDR3 loop spans 16 amino acids. The V end lost 2 bases, the J end lost 1 base, and 14 bases lay between the germline ends.

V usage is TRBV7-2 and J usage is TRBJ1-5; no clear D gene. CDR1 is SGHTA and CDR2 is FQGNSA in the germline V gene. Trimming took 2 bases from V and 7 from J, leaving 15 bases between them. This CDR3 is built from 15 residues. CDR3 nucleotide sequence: TGTGCCAGCAGCTTAACTCTCGCAAGGAACCAGCCCCAGCATTTT. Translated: CASSLTLARNQPQHF.

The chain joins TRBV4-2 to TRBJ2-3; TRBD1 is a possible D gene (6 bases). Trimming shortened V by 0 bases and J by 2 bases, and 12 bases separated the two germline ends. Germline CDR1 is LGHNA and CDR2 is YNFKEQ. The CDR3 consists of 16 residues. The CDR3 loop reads CASSQEGAYFTDTQYF. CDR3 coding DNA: TGTGCCAGCAGCCAAGAGGGGGCTTATTTCACAGATACGCAGTATTTT.

CDR3 bases: TGCAGTGGAGGGGGTACTAGCGGCAGCTACAATGAGCAGTTCTTC. This encodes CSGGGTSGSYNEQFF. The genes are TRBV20-1 and TRBJ2-1, with 8 bases aligning to TRBD2. The ends lost 7 bases at V and 3 bases at J; junction bases unmatched: 11. The length of the CDR3 is 15 residues. The germline V gene has CDR1 DFQATT and CDR2 SNEGSKA (reference sequence).

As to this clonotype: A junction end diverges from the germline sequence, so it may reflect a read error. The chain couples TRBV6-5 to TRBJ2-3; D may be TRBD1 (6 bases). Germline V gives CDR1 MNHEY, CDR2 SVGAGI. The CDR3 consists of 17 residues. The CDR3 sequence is CTSSYALKGQETDTQYF. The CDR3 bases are TGTACCAGCAGCTACGCCCTGAAGGGACAAGAAACAGATACGCAGTATTTT.

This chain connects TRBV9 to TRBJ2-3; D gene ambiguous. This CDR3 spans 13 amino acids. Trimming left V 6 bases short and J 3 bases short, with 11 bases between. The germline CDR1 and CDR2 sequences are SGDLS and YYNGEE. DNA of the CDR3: TGTGCCAGCACCCCGAGCCCAACAGATACGCAGTATTTT. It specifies CASTPSPTDTQYF.

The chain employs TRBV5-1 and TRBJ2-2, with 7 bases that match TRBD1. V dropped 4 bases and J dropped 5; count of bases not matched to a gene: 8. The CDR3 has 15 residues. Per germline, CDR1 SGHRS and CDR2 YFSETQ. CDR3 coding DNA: TGCGCCAGCAGCCCCGCTGGGACAGCGACCGGGGAGCTGTTTTTT. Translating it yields CASSPAGTATGELFF.

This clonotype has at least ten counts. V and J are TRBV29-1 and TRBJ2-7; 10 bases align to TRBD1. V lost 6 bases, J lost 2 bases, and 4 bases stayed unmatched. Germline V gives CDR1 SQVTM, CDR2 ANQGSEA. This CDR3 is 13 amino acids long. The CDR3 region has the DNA TGCAGCGTCGCCGGGACAGGGGCCTACGAGCAGTACTTC. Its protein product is CSVAGTGAYEQYF.

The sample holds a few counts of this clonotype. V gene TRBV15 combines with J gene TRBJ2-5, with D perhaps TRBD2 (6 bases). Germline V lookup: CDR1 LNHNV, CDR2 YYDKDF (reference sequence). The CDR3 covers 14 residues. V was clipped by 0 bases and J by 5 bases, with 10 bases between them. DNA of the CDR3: TGTGCCACCAGCAGAGATGCAGGGAGGGAGACCCAGTACTTC. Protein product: CATSRDAGRETQYF.

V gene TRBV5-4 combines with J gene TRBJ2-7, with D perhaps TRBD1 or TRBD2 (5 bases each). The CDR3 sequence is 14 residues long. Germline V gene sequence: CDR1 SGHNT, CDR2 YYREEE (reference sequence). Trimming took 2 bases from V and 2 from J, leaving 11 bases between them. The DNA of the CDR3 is TGTGCCAGCAGCTTCCTCGGGACGACCTACGAGCAGTACTTC. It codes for CASSFLGTTYEQYF.

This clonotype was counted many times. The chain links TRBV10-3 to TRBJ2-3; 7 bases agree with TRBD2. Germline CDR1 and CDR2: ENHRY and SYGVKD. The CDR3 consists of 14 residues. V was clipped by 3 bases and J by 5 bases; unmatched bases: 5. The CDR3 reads CAISDRLARDTQYF. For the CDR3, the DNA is TGTGCCATCAGTGACCGACTAGCTAGAGATACGCAGTATTTT.

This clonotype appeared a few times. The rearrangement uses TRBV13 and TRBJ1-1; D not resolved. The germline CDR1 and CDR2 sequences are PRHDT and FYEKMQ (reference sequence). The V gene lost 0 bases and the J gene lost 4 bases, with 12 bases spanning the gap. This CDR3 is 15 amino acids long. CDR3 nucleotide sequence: TGTGCCAGCAGCTTAGGGGTGGCGGGCGGCACTGAAGCTTTCTTT. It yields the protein CASSLGVAGGTEAFF.

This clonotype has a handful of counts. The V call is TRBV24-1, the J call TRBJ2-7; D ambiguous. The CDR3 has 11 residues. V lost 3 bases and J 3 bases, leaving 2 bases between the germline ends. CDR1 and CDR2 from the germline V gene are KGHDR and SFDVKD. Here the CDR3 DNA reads TGTGCCACCAGTGATGGCTACGAGCAGTACTTC. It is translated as CATSDGYEQYF.

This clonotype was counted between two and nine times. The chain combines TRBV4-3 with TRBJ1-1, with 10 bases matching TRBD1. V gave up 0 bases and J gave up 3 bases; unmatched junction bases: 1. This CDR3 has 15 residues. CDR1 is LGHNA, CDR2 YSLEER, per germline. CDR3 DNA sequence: TGCGCCAGCAGCCAAGACGGGACAGGGGACACTGAAGCTTTCTTT. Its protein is CASSQDGTGDTEAFF.

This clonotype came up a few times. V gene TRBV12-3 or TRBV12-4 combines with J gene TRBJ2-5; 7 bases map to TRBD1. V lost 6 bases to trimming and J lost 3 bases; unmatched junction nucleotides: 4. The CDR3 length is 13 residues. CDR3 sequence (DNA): TGTGCCAGCAGAAGGGACAGAGAAGAGACCCAGTACTTC. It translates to CASRRDREETQYF.

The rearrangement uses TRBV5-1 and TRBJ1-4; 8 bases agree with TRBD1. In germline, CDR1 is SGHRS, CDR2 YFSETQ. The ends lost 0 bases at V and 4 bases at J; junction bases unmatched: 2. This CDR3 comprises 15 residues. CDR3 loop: CASSLATGDNEKLFF. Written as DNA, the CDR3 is TGCGCCAGCAGCTTGGCGACAGGGGATAATGAAAAACTGTTTTTT. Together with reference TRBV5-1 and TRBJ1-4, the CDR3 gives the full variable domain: KAGVTQTPRYLIKTRGQQVTLSCSPISGHRSVSWYQQTPGQGLQFLFEYFSETQRNKGNFPGRFSGRQFSNSRSEMNVSTLELGDSALYLCASSLATGDNEKLFFGSGTQLSVL.

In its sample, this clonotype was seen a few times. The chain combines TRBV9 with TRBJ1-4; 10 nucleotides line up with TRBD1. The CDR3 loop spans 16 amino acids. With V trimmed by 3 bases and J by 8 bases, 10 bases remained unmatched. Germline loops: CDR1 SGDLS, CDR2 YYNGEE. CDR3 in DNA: TGTGCCAGCAGCGCAACTCTTGGGACAGGGGACGAAAAACTGTTTTTT. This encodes CASSATLGTGDEKLFF.